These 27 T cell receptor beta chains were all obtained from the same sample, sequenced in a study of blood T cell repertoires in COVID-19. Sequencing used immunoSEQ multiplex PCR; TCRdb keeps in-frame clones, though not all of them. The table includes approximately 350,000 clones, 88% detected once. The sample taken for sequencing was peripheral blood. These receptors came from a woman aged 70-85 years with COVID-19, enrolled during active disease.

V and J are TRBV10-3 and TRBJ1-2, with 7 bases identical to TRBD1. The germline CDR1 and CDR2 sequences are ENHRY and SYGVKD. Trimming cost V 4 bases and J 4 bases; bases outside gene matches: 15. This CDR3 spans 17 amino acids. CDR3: CAISGRQGLVDTYGYTF. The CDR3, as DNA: TGTGCCATCAGTGGGCGACAGGGTCTGGTGGATACCTATGGCTACACCTTC.

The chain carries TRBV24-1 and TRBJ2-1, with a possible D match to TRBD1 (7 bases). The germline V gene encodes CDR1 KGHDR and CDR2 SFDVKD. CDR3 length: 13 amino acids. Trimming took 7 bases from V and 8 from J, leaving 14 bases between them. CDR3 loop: CATRGTGDYEQFF. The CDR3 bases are TGTGCCACCAGGGGCACAGGGGACTATGAGCAGTTCTTC.

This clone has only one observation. The CDR3 is CASSIPGTEETQYF. As DNA, the CDR3 is TGCGCCAGCAGCATCCCCGGGACAGAAGAGACCCAGTACTTC. The chain carries TRBV5-1 and TRBJ2-5; 7 bases are shared with TRBD1. Germline V lookup: CDR1 SGHRS, CDR2 YFSETQ. The CDR3 extends over 14 amino acids. V gave up 4 bases and J gave up 3 bases; unmatched junction bases: 6. The complete variable domain, with remaining parts taken from reference TRBV5-1 and TRBJ2-5, reads KAGVTQTPRYLIKTRGQQVTLSCSPISGHRSVSWYQQTPGQGLQFLFEYFSETQRNKGNFPGRFSGRQFSNSRSEMNVSTLELGDSALYLCASSIPGTEETQYFGPGTRLLVL.

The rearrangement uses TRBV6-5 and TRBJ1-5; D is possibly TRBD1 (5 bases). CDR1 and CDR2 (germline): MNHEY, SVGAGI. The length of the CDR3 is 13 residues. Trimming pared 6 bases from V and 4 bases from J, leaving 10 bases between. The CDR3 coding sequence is TGTGCCAGCAGCCCCAGGGAAAATCAGCCCCAGCATTTT. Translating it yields CASSPRENQPQHF.

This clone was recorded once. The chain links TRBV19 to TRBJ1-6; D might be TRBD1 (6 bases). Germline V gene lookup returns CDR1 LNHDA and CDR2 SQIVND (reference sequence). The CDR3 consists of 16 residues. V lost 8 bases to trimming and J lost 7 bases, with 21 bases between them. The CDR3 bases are TGTGCCAGTCAAATCTGGACGGGACAACTAAATTCACCCCTCCACTTT. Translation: CASQIWTGQLNSPLHF. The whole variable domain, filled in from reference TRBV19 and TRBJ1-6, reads DGGITQSPKYLFRKEGQNVTLSCEQNLNHDAMYWYRQDPGQGLRLIYYSQIVNDFQKGDIAEGYSVSREKKESFPLTVTSAQKNPTAFYLCASQIWTGQLNSPLHFGNGTRLTVT.

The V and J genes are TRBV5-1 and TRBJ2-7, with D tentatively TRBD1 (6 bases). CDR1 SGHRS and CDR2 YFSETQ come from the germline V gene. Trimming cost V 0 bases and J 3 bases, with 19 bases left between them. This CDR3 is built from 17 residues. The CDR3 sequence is CASSLGAPGQGNYEQYF. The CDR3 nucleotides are TGCGCCAGCAGCTTGGGAGCACCGGGACAAGGGAACTACGAGCAGTACTTC.

CDR3 sequence (DNA): TGTGCCAGCAGTTTTGGGGGCTACACTGAAGCTTTCTTT. The encoded protein is CASSFGGYTEAFF. The chain joins TRBV12-3 or TRBV12-4 to TRBJ1-1; the D gene is possibly TRBD1 (6 bases). This CDR3 spans 13 amino acids. Trimming shortened V by 3 bases and J by 3 bases, and 8 bases separated the two germline ends.

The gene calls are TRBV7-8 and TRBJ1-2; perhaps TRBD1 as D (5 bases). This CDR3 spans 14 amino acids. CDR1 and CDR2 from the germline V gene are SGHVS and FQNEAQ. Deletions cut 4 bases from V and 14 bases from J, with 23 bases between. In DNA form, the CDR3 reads TGTGCCAGCAGCTCCCGGGACTCAGGCAGGTGGTTGACCTTC. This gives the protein CASSSRDSGRWLTF.

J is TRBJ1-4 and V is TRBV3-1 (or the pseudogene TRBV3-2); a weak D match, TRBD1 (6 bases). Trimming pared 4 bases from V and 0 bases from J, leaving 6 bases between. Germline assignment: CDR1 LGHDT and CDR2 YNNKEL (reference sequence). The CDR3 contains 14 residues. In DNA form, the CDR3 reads TGTGCCAGCAGCCGACAGGCAACTAATGAAAAACTGTTTTTT. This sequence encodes CASSRQATNEKLFF.

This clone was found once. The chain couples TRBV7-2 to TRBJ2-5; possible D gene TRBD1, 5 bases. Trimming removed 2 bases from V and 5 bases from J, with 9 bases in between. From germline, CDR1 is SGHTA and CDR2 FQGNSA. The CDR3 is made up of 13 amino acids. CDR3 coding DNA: TGTGCCAGCAGCTTACAGGGAAGGGAGACCCAGTACTTC. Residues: CASSLQGRETQYF.

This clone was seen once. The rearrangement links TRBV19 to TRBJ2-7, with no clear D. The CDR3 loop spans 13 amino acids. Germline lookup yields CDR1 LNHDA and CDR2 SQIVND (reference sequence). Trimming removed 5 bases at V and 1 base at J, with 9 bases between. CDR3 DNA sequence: TGTGCCAGTAGTGTGGCGGCTTCCTACGAGCAGTACTTC. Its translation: CASSVAASYEQYF. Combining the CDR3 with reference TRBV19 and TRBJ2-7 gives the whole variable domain DGGITQSPKYLFRKEGQNVTLSCEQNLNHDAMYWYRQDPGQGLRLIYYSQIVNDFQKGDIAEGYSVSREKKESFPLTVTSAQKNPTAFYLCASSVAASYEQYFGPGTRLTVT.

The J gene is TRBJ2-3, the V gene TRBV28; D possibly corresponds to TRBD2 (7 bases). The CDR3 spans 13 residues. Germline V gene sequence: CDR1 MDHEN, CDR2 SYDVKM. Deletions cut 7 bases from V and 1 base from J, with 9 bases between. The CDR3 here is CASKGGGTDTQYF. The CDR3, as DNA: TGTGCCAGCAAAGGGGGGGGCACAGATACGCAGTATTTT.

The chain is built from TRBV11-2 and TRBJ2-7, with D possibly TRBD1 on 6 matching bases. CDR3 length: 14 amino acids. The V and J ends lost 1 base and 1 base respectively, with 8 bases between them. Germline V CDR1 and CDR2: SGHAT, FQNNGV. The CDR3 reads CASSLGTGSYEQYF. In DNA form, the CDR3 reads TGTGCCAGCAGCTTAGGAACAGGGTCCTACGAGCAGTACTTC.

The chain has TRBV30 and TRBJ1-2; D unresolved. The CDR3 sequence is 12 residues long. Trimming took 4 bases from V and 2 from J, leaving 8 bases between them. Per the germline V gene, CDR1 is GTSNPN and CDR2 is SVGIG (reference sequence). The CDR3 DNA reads TGTGCCTGGACTTCGGGGAACTATGGCTACACCTTC. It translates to CAWTSGNYGYTF.

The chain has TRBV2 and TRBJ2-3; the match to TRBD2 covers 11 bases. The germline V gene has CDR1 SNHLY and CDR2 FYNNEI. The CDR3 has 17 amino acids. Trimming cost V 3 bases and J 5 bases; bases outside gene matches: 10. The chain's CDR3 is CASSDSGGVRSGDTQYF. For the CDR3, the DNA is TGTGCCAGCAGTGATAGCGGGGGGGTACGTTCCGGAGATACGCAGTATTTT.

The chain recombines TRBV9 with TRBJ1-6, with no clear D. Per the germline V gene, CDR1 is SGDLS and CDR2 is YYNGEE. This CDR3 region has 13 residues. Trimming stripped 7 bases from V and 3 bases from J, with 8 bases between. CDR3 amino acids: CASGPFYNSPLHF. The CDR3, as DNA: TGTGCCAGCGGGCCCTTCTATAATTCACCCCTCCACTTT.

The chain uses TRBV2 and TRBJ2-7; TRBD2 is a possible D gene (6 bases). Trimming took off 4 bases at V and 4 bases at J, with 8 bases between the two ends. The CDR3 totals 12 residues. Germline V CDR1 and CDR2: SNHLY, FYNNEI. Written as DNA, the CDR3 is TGTGCCAGCAGTGTCGCGGGGTACGAGCAGTACTTC. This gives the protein CASSVAGYEQYF.

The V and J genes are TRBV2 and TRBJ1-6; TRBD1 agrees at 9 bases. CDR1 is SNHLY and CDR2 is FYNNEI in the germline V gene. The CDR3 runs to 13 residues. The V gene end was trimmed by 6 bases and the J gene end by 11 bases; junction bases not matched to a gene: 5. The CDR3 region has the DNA TGTGCCAGCAGCGCGGACAGGGGCGCACCCCTCCACTTT. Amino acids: CASSADRGAPLHF.

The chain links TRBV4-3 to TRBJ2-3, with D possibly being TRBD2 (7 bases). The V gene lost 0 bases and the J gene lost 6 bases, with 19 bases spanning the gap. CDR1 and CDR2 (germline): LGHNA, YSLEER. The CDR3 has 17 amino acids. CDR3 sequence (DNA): TGCGCCAGCAGCCAAGATCCGGGGGGCACCTCAGGGGATACGCAGTATTTT. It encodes CASSQDPGGTSGDTQYF.

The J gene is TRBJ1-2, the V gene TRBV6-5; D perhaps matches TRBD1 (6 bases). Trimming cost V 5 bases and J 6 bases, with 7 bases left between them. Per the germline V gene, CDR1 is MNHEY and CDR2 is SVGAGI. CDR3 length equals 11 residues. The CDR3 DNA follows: TGTGCCAGCAGTAACAGGGATGGCTACACCTTC. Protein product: CASSNRDGYTF.

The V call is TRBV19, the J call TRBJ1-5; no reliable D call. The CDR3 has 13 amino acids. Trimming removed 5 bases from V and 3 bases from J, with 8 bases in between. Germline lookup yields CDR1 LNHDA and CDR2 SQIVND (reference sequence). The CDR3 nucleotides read TGTGCCAGTAGTGACACACCCAATCAGCCCCAGCATTTT. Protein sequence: CASSDTPNQPQHF.

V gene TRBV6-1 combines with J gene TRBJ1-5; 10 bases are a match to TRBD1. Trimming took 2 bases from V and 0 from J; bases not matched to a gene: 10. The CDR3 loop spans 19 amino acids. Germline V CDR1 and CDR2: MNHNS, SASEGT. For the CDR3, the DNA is TGTGCCAGCAGTGAAAATATTGGACAGGGGGTAATTAGCAATCAGCCCCAGCATTTT. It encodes CASSENIGQGVISNQPQHF.

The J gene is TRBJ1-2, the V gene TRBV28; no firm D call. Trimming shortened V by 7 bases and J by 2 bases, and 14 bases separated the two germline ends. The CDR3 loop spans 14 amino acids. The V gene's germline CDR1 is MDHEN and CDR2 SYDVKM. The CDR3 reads CASTEQRPNYGYTF. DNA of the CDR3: TGTGCCAGCACGGAACAGAGACCCAACTATGGCTACACCTTC.

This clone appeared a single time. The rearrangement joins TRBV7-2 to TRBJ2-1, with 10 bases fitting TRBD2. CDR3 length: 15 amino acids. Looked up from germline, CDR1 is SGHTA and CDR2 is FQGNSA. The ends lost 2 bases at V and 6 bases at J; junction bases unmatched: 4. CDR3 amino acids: CASSLSSGGANEQFF. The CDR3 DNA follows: TGTGCCAGCAGCTTATCCAGCGGGGGGGCCAATGAGCAGTTCTTC. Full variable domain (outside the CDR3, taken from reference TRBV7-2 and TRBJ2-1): GAGVSQSPSNKVTEKGKDVELRCDPISGHTALYWYRQSLGQGLEFLIYFQGNSAPDKSGLPSDRFSAERTGGSVSTLTIQRTQQEDSAVYLCASSLSSGGANEQFFGPGTRLTVL.

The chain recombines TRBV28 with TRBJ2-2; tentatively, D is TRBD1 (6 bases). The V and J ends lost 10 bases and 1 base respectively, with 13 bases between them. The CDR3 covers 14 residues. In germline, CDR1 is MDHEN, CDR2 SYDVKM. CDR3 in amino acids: CATLSTGNTGELFF. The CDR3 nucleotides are TGTGCCACCCTGTCGACAGGGAACACCGGGGAGCTGTTTTTT. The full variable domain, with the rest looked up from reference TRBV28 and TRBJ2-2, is DVKVTQSSRYLVKRTGEKVFLECVQDMDHENMFWYRQDPGLGLRLIYFSYDVKMKEKGDIPEGYSVSREKKERFSLILESASTNQTSMYLCATLSTGNTGELFFGEGSRLTVL.

CDR3 residues: CASTPTSPYEQYF. Written as DNA, the CDR3 is TGTGCCAGCACCCCGACATCTCCCTACGAGCAGTACTTC. This sequence joins TRBV12-3 or TRBV12-4 and TRBJ2-7, with D uncertain. This CDR3 region has 13 residues. V was clipped by 7 bases and J by 2 bases, with 12 bases between them.

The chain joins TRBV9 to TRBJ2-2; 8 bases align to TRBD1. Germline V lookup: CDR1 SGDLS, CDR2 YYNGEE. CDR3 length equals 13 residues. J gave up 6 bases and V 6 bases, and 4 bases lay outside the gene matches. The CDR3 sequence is CASNPQGAGELFF. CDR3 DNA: TGTGCCAGCAACCCACAGGGGGCCGGGGAGCTGTTTTTT.